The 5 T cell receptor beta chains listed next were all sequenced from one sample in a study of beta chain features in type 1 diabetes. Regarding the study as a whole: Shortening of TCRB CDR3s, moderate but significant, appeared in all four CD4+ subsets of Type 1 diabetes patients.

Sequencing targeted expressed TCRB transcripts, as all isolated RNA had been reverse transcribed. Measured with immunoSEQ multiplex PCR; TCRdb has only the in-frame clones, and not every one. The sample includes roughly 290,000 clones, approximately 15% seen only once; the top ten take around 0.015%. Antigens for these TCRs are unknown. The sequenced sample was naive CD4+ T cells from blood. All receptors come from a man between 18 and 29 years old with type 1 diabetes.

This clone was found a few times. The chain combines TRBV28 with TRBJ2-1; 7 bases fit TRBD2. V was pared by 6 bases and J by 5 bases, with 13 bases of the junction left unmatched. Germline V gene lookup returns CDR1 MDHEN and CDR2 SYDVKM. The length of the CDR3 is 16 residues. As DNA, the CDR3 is TGTGCCAGCAGGACACTCGGGCTAGCGGAAAACAATGAGCAGTTCTTC. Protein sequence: CASRTLGLAENNEQFF.

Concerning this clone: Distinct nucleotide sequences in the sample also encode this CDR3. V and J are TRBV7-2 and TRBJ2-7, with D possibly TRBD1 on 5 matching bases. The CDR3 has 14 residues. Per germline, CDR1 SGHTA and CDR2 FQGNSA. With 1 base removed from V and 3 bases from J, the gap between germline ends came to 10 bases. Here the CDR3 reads CASSLGQGIYEQYF. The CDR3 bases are TGTGCCAGCAGCTTAGGTCAGGGCATCTACGAGCAGTACTTC.

The CDR3 DNA is TGTGCCAGCTCATCGGACAGGGACTATGGCTACACCTTC. It encodes CASSSDRDYGYTF. The gene calls are TRBV18 and TRBJ1-2; 8 positions agree with TRBD1. The germline gives CDR1 KGHSH, CDR2 LQKENI. The V gene end was trimmed by 5 bases and the J gene end by 3 bases; junction bases not matched to a gene: 2. The CDR3 sequence is 13 residues long.

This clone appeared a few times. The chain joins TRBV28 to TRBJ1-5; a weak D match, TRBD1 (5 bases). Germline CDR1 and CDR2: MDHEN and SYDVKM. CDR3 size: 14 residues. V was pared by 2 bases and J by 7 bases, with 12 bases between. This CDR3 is CASSLTREGQPQHF. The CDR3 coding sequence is TGTGCCAGCAGTTTAACCAGGGAAGGCCAGCCCCAGCATTTT.

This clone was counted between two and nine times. CDR3 DNA: TGCGCCAGCAGTCACGGACAGGGGGCGACGATTGGGGCCAACGTCCTGACTTTC. Protein sequence: CASSHGQGATIGANVLTF. V and J are TRBV23-1 and TRBJ2-6; TRBD1 matches at 11 bases. TRBV23-1 is identified as an open reading frame with a role that is uncertain. After removal of 3 bases from V and 3 bases from J, the junction contained 7 bases not matched to a gene. The CDR3 consists of 18 residues.